These 10 T cell receptor beta chains were sequenced from one sample in a study of shared clonotypes between healthy human individuals. Repertoires were generated with immunoSEQ multiplex PCR, while TCRdb's copy carries only in-frame clones and drops some. The table shows 450,000 to 650,000 clones, with roughly 79% occurring only once. The sample comprised PBMCs. These receptors were obtained from a woman between 40 and 55 years old in good health. Some clones in this sample may be carry-over from other donors' samples.

The CDR3 protein is CASSTGTGEYEQYF. As DNA, the CDR3 is TGTGCCAGCAGTACCGGGACAGGGGAGTACGAGCAGTACTTC. J is TRBJ2-7 and V is TRBV2, with 10 bases that match TRBD1. Unmatched junction bases numbered 5, after V lost 5 bases and J lost 4 bases. Germline CDR1 SNHLY, CDR2 FYNNEI. The length of the CDR3 is 14 residues.

This chain links TRBV28 with TRBJ2-7; D may correspond to TRBD1 or TRBD2 (5 bases each). In germline, CDR1 is MDHEN, CDR2 SYDVKM. This CDR3 is 15 amino acids long. V lost 7 bases, J lost 0 bases, and 16 bases lay in between. The DNA for the CDR3 is TGTGCCAGCACCTATTTCTGGGACGACTCCTACGAGCAGTACTTC. This translates into CASTYFWDDSYEQYF. Full variable domain (remainder filled in from reference TRBV28 and TRBJ2-7): DVKVTQSSRYLVKRTGEKVFLECVQDMDHENMFWYRQDPGLGLRLIYFSYDVKMKEKGDIPEGYSVSREKKERFSLILESASTNQTSMYLCASTYFWDDSYEQYFGPGTRLTVT.

A word on this clone: The sample has other DNA sequences that encode this CDR3 too. V gene TRBV9 combines with J gene TRBJ2-1; TRBD1 aligns across 7 bases. CDR3 size: 13 residues. The V gene end was trimmed by 2 bases and the J gene end by 7 bases; junction bases not matched to a gene: 3. Germline V gives CDR1 SGDLS, CDR2 YYNGEE. CDR3 DNA: TGTGCCAGCAGCGTGGGCAGGGGGAATGAGCAGTTCTTC. This sequence encodes CASSVGRGNEQFF.

This clone was seen once. The rearrangement uses TRBV7-9 and TRBJ2-5; possible D gene TRBD1, 6 bases. CDR1 is SEHNR and CDR2 is FQNEAQ in the germline V gene (reference sequence). V lost 1 base and J 5 bases, leaving 14 bases between the germline ends. The length of the CDR3 is 15 residues. The CDR3: CASSLGSHRAETQYF. In DNA form, the CDR3 reads TGTGCCAGCAGCTTAGGCTCTCACAGGGCCGAGACCCAGTACTTC.

A remark on this clone: Other DNA sequences within the sample encode an identical CDR3. The rearrangement uses TRBV29-1 and TRBJ2-5; possible D gene TRBD1, 6 bases. Trimming took 1 base from V and 5 from J, leaving 11 bases between them. This CDR3 contains 13 residues. Looked up from germline, CDR1 is SQVTM and CDR2 is ANQGSEA. CDR3 DNA: TGCAGCGTTGAAGCGGGCAGGGGTGAGACCCAGTACTTC. It translates to CSVEAGRGETQYF.

CDR3 loop: CASSRSGNEQYF. In nucleotides, the CDR3 is TGTGCCAGCAGTAGATCCGGGAACGAGCAGTACTTC. The chain links TRBV2 to TRBJ2-7; D may be TRBD2 (5 bases). V was clipped by 5 bases and J by 5 bases, with 10 bases between them. The CDR3 consists of 12 residues. The germline V gene encodes CDR1 SNHLY and CDR2 FYNNEI. Full variable domain (outside the CDR3, taken from reference TRBV2 and TRBJ2-7): EPEVTQTPSHQVTQMGQEVILRCVPISNHLYFYWYRQILGQKVEFLVSFYNNEISEKSEIFDDQFSVERPDGSNFTLKIRSTKLEDSAMYFCASSRSGNEQYFGPGTRLTVT.

The V and J genes are TRBV27 and TRBJ1-4, with no clear D. The CDR3 totals 14 residues. V was shortened by 5 bases and J by 0 bases, with 7 bases between the two germline ends. The germline CDR1 and CDR2 sequences are MNHEY and SMNVEV (reference sequence). The CDR3 loop is CASSPAATNEKLFF. CDR3 DNA: TGTGCCAGCAGTCCCGCAGCAACTAATGAAAAACTGTTTTTT.

The J gene is TRBJ2-3, the V gene TRBV27; 14 bases map to TRBD2. The CDR3 loop spans 16 amino acids. Trimming removed 5 bases from V and 4 bases from J; junction bases left unmatched: 5. Germline V gene sequence: CDR1 MNHEY, CDR2 SMNVEV (reference sequence). The CDR3 coding sequence is TGTGCCAGCAGTCCCGGGACTAGCGGGAGCGCAGATACGCAGTATTTT. This codes for CASSPGTSGSADTQYF.

With regard to this clone: One base separates it from a far larger clone, so it is likely a read error. The same CDR3 also results from other DNA sequences found in this sample. This rearrangement joins TRBV30 to TRBJ2-5, with 10 bases that match TRBD2. The germline V gene encodes CDR1 GTSNPN and CDR2 SVGIG (reference sequence). The CDR3 length is 14 residues. The CDR3, as DNA: TGTGCCTGGACTAGCGGGAGCTTTCAGGAGACTCAGTACTTC. As protein: CAWTSGSFQETQYF. Variable domain in full (rest from reference TRBV30 and TRBJ2-5): SQTIHQWPATLVQPVGSPLSLECTVEGTSNPNLYWYRQAAGRGLQLLFYSVGIGQISSEVPQNLSASRPQDRQFILSSKKLLLSDSGFYLCAWTSGSFQETQYFGPGTRLLVL.

This clone was found a few times. A read error may be the cause here, since a much bigger clone is one base away. The CDR3 nucleotides are TGCAGCGTTGAAGGGGTAGGGGCCGCCTCCTACGAGCAGTACTTC. Its protein is CSVEGVGAASYEQYF. The chain carries TRBV29-1 and TRBJ2-7, with a weak D call TRBD1 (5 bases). CDR1 and CDR2 (germline): SQVTM, ANQGSEA. There are 15 residues in the CDR3. The germline V and J ends were trimmed by 1 base and 0 bases, with 13 bases remaining between them.